Given below is one T cell receptor beta chain in context. Its cognate antigen has yet to be identified. Base qualities are not recorded, but no much larger clone differs from it by a single base. The cohort consisted of hundreds of healthy bone marrow donors. Cohort members were all nominally healthy when sampled, although unrecorded immune exposures were likely present. The donor tested CMV seronegative and was one of the 352 seronegative cohort members. A peripheral blood sample was provided by each donor, and peripheral blood mononuclear cells were used for TCR beta sequencing. Genomic DNA extraction from the blood cell samples was performed with the Qiagen DNeasy Blood Extraction Kit. The CDR3 sequence holds 13 residues, the cysteine and phenylalanine included. CDR3 DNA is the only sequence kept; it has 39 bases, read in frame from the first base. The germline V gene specifies SGHTA as CDR1 and FQGTGA as CDR2. Germline trimming: 1 base from V, 6 bases from J; junction bases outside gene matches: 1.

Library construction relied on the immunoSEQ multiplex PCR assay. A mixture of 60 forward primers for TCR Vbeta segments and 13 reverse primers for TCR Jbeta segments was used in the multiplex PCR. Amplification of the CDR3 region of rearranged TCR beta genes was performed with a multiplex PCR assay on genomic DNA. The Illumina HiSeq System was used to sequence the amplified TCR beta libraries as 87-base-pair reads. The authors' pipeline ran thus. A later analysis tallied tens of millions of unique TCR beta chains across the 700 or so repertoires, and about 10 million of those chains were shared by two or more donors. Raw reads were error-corrected and collapsed into unique sequences with a nearest-neighbor algorithm that merged closely related sequences to remove PCR and sequencing errors. Alignment of CDR3 sequences to IMGT reference sequences was used to assign V, D and J gene segments. Each retained sequence needed at least a six-nucleotide match to both a V gene segment and a J gene segment. A rearrangement was called productive if the CDR3 had no stop codons and remained in frame with V and J, and every other rearrangement was called non-productive. CDR3 was defined by IMGT convention, running from the second conserved V-encoded cysteine to the conserved J-encoded phenylalanine. In an earlier analysis of around 540 of the donors, sequences lacking an unambiguous match to a single V gene segment were excluded. An earlier analysis of 587 of the donors called V segments functional above 56.7% productive rearrangements and segregating when the between-donor standard deviation exceeded 5%. To diagnose cytomegalovirus status from the catalog of TCR beta chain sequences, a statistical classification framework was built. In a later analysis, V and J genes were assigned by comparing TCR nucleotide sequences against IMGT/GENE-DB human TR gene sequences. Using the TCRdist pipeline, a later analysis assigned CDR3 sequences along with most-parsimonious VDJ recombination scenarios. A later analysis defined each TCR beta chain by its CDR3 amino acid sequence plus V-gene family, and excluded reads lacking a unique V-gene family. As a way to deal with suspected cross-contamination and a sequencing artifact, a later analysis dropped 640 or so nucleotide sequences that were highly shared and had low generation probability. For each public chain, a later analysis derived a clonal expansion index from normalized ranks of inferred template counts within each repertoire. Generation probabilities in a later analysis came from a VDJ recombination model fitted to out-of-frame rearrangements, and those results were checked against IGoR. Hypergeometric tests were used in a later analysis to score TCR-TCR, TCR-HLA and TCR-CMV co-occurrence, with a repertoire-size bias correction applied to the TCR pairs. In a later analysis, false discovery rates were estimated by permuting HLA or CMV assignments 20 times. In a later analysis, co-occurring TCRs were grouped with DBSCAN, and TCRdist sequence similarity was added when clustering was performed within HLA-allele-positive subsets. Repertoires with fewer than 30,000 or more than 120,000 public chains were left out of co-occurrence clustering, as were five repertoires with anomalous nucleotide sharing. The table comes from immuneACCESS by way of TCRdb, which keeps in-frame sequences with V and J called. Part of the clones is missing from these tables; in studies checked, under half for an unresolved V gene and the rest for unknown reasons. D and trimming come from the DNA, and the V and J calls and clone size come from that table. The sample table contains 150,000 to 200,000 clones; only one count was recorded for approximately 81% of them. Together, the top ten hold more than 1.5% of the sample.

These data come from a study of cytomegalovirus exposure and HLA in healthy donors (dated 2017 in TCRdb). General notes on the study: According to an earlier analysis of several hundred of the donors, about 179 million T cells yielded some 120 million unique TCR beta sequences and about 280 Gb of sequence data. Around 300 gigabases of sequencing data and tens of millions of unique TCR sequences were included in an early release covering roughly 600 HLA-typed donors. Of the roughly 430 genotyped donors, over 70% fell in the genetic ancestry cluster associated with self-reported Caucasian donors. The study aimed to test whether signatures of past pathogen exposure could be identified by cataloging public T cell receptors. Using immunosequencing, the study profiled T cell repertoires from about 610 subjects and related those repertoires to cytomegalovirus serostatus. In addition to the first cohort of about 650 subjects, a separate validation cohort of approximately 120 different subjects was used. The study combined high-throughput TCR immunosequencing, statistical association of individual TCRs with disease status, and machine learning to predict cytomegalovirus infection status. A later analysis re-analyzed previously published TCR beta repertoires from approximately 670 donors and added high-resolution HLA genotyping to study TCR occurrence patterns. Rather than using new phenotypic data, the later analysis identified candidate immune exposures from TCR beta sequences and from how often those sequences occurred across donors. An earlier analysis of 587 of the donors applied high-throughput TCR beta sequencing to assess whether each TCR beta V gene segment acted as functional or pseudogenic. Donor age, sex, ethnicity and CMV serostatus were collected together with the repertoire data. A later genetic analysis used genome-wide SNP genotypes for about 60% of the 666 donors, treating that subset as a discovery cohort. Every discovery cohort repertoire had been produced on one sequencing platform. Class I and class II HLA loci were covered by the typing at four-digit resolution. Typing coverage differed by locus: A, B, C, DRB1 and DQB1 were typed in roughly 620-630 donors, DQA1 in 522, DPA1 in 606, and DPB1 in 450 to 480. Four to six DR-DQ haplotypes were handled as single units for association and clustering because linkage in the cohort was strong. Across approximately 420 genotyped donors of the cohort, an average of about 240,000 unique TCR beta nucleotide sequences per donor were sequenced, and around 20% of those sequences were non-productive. What the work shows at the level of the full study, not this receptor alone: A later genetic analysis associated a missense DCLRE1C variant with V-gene and J-gene trimming of TCR beta chains, and an independent cohort replicated the association. HLA typing was unavailable for some donors at each locus, so association tests used only the typed subset. In a later analysis, the rate of TCR association differed among HLA loci, with DRB1 alleles having the most associated TCRs and HLA-C alleles having the fewest. Most TCR sequences were seen in very few donors, while some public TCRs were found in many individuals. A group of highly shared sequence variants was considered likely to be a technical artifact of the sequencing pipeline. The 87-base-pair reads could not distinguish some IMGT-functional V segments, including TRBV6-2 and TRBV6-3, so those segments were excluded. The study listed 150 to 200 TCR beta chains as associated with cytomegalovirus. A later analysis found that HLA-associated TCR beta chains were more clonally expanded and had lower generation probabilities than equally common non-associated chains. Presence/absence analyses assumed roughly uniform sequencing depth across donors, an assumption that may not hold. Linkage disequilibrium might explain the correlated functional status among segregating V segments, but an unknown experimental factor could not be ruled out. In a later genetic analysis, fewer N-insertions in productive TCRs were reported among donors in an Asian-associated ancestry cluster than the roughly 640-donor mean. Only TCR beta chains were sequenced in this cohort, and the absence of alpha or paired-chain data limited detectable features. A few of the identified cytomegalovirus-associated TCR beta chains were confirmed in vitro to be specific for cytomegalovirus antigens. A further reported finding was that TCR beta sequences accurately predicted the HLA-A and HLA-B alleles for most subjects in the first cohort. At a false discovery rate of 0.05, a later analysis linked 15,000 to 20,000 TCR beta sequences to specific HLA alleles. Most CMV-associated TCR beta chains appeared to be HLA-restricted in a later analysis, and the HLA associations seemed to be driven largely by CMV exposure. In both the original and validation cohorts, the classifier was reported to diagnose cytomegalovirus status with high specificity and sensitivity. CMV serostatus was the only immune exposure information available for the cohort. The earlier analysis of some 540 of the donors excluded roughly 17 rarely observed V segments, including chromosome 9 orphons, because counts were too low. In a later analysis, several top co-occurrence clusters were reported to appear linked to parvovirus B19, influenza, CMV and Epstein-Barr virus. Assigning TCR associations to individual alleles was difficult when HLA alleles, especially DR and DQ, strongly co-occurred. According to the authors, the approach could potentially be generalized to other disease states and immunological phenotypes. In an earlier analysis of approximately 600 of the donors, most TCR beta V segments were observed in productive rearrangements about 90% or about 30% of the time, broadly matching IMGT annotations.

Sequencing was carried out using PBMCs. The receptor chain draws on TRBV7-3 and TRBJ1-1; TRBD1 agrees with 8 junctional bases. The receptor was derived from a man aged 18 to 30 in good health and CMV-seronegative. The CDR3 is CASSLNRGAEAFF. The DNA is TGTGCCAGCAGCTTAAACAGGGGGGCTGAAGCTTTCTTT. The full variable domain, completed from the reference TRBV7-3 and TRBJ1-1 proteins outside the CDR3, reads GAGVSQTPSNKVTEKGKYVELRCDPISGHTALYWYRQSLGQGPEFLIYFQGTGAADDSGLPNDRFFAVRPEGSVSTLKIQRTERGDSAVYLCASSLNRGAEAFFGQGTRLTVV.